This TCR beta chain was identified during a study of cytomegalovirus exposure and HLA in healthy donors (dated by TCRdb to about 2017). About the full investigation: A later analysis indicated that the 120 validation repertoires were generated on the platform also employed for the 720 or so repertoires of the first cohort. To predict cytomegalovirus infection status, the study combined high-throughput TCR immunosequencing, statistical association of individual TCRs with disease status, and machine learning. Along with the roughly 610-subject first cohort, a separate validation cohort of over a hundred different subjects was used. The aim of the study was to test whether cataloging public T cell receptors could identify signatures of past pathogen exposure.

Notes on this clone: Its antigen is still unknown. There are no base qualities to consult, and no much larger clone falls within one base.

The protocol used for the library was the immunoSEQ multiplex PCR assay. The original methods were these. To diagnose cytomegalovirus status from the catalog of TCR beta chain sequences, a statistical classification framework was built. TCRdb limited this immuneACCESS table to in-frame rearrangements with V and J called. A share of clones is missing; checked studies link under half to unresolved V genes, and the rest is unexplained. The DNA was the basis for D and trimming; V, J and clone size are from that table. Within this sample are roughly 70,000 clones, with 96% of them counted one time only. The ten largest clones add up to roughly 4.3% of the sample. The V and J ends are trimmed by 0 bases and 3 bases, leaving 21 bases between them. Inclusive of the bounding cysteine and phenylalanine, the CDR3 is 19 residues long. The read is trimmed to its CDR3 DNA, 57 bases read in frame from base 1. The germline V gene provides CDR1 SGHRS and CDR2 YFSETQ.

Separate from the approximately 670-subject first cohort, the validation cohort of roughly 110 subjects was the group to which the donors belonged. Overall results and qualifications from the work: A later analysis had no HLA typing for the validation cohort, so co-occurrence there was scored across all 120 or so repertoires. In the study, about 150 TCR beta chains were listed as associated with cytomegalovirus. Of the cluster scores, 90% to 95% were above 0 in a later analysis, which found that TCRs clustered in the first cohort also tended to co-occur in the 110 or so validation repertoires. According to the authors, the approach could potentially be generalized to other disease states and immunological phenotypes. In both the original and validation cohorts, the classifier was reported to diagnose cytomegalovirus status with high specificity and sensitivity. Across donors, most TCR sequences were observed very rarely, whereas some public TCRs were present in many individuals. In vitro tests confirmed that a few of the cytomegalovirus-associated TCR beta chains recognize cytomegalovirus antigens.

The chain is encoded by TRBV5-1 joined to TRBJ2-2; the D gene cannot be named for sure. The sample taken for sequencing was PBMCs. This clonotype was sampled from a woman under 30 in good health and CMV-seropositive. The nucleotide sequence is TGCGCCAGCAGCTTGGAGTCTAAGTCCCAACCACTCTACACCGGGGAGCTGTTTTTT. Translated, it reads CASSLESKSQPLYTGELFF.